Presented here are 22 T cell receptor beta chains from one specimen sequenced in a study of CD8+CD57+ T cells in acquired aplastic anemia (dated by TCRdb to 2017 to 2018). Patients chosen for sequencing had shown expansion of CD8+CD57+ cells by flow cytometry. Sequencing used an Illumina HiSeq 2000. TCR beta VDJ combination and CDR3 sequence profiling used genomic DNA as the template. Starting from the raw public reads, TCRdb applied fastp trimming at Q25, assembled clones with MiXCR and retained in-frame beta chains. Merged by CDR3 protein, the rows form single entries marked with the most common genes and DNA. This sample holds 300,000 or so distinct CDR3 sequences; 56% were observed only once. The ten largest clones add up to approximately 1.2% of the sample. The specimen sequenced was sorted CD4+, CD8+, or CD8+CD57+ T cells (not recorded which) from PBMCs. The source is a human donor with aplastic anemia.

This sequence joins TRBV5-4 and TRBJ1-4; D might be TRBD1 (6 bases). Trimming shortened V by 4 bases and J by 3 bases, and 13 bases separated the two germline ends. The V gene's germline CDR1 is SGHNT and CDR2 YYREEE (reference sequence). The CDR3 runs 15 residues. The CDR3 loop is CASSTTDSPNEKLFF. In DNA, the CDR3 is TGTGCCAGCAGCACAACGGACAGCCCTAATGAAAAACTGTTTTTT.

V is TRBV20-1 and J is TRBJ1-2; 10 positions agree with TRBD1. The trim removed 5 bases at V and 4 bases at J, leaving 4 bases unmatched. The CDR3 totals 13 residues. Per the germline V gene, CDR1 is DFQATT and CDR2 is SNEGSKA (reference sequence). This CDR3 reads CSAGTGAGYGYTF. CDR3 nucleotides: TGCAGTGCTGGGACAGGGGCAGGCTATGGCTACACCTTC.

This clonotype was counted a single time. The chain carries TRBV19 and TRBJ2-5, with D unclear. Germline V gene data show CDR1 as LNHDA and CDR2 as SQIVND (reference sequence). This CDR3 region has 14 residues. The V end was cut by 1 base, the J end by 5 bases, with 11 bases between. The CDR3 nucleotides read TGTGCCAGTAGTATAGTGGGGTGGCGGGAGACCCAGTACTTC. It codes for CASSIVGWRETQYF.

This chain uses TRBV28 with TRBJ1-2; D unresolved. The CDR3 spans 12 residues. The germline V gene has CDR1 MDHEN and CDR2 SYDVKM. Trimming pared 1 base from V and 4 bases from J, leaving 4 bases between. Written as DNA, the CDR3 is TGTGCCAGCAGTTTATATGGCTATGGCTACACCTTC. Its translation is CASSLYGYGYTF.

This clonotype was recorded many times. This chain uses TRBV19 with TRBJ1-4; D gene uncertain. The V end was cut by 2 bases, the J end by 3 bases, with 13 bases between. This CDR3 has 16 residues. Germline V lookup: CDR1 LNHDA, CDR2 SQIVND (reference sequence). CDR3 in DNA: TGTGCCAGTAGTATAATATTAGGATCCTCTAATGAAAAACTGTTTTTT. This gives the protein CASSIILGSSNEKLFF.

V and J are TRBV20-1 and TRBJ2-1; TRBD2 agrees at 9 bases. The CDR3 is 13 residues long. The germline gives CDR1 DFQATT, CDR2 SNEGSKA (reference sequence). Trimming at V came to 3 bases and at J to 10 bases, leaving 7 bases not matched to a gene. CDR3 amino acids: CSARAGGVREQFF. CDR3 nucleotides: TGCAGTGCTAGGGCGGGGGGGGTCCGGGAGCAGTTCTTC.

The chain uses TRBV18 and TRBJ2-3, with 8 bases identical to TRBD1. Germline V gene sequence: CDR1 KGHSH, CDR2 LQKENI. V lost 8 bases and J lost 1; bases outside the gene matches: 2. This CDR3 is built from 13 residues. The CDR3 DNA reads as TGTGCCAGCATACAGGGGGGCACAGATACGCAGTATTTT. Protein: CASIQGGTDTQYF.

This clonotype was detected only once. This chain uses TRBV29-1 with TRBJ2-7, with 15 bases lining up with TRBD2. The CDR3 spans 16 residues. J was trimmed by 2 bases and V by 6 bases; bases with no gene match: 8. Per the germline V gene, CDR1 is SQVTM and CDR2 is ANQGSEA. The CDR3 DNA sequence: TGCAGCGTGGGAGGACTAGCGGGGGGGAACCCCTACGAGCAGTACTTC. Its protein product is CSVGGLAGGNPYEQYF.

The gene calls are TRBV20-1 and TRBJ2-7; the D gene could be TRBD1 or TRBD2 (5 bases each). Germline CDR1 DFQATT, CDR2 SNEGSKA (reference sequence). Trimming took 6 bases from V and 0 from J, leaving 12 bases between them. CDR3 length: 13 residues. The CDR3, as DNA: TGCAGTGCCGGGACGGTTAACTCCTACGAGCAGTACTTC. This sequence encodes CSAGTVNSYEQYF.

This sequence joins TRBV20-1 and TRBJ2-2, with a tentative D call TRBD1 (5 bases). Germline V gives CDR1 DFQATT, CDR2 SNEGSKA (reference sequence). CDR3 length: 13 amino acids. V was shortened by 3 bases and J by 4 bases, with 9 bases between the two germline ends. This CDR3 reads CSARRTTTGELFF. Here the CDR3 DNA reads TGCAGTGCTAGGCGGACAACCACCGGGGAGCTGTTTTTT.

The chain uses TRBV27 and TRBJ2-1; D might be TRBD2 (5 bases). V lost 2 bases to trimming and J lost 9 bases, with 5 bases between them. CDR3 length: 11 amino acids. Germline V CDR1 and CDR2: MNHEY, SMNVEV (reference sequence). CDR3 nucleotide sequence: TGTGCCAGCAGTTTAAGCGGTGAGCAGTTCTTC. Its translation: CASSLSGEQFF.

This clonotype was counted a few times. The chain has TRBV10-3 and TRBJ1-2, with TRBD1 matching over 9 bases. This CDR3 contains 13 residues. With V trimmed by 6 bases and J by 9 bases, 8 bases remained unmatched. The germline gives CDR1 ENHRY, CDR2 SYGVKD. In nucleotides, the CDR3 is TGTGCCATCAGCCTGGGACAGGGCGAAAGCTACACCTTC. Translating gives CAISLGQGESYTF.

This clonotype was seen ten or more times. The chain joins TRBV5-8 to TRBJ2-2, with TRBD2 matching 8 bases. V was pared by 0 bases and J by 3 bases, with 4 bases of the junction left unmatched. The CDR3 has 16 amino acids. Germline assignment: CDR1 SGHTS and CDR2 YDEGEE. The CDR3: CASSLVGRGDTGELFF. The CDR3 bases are TGTGCCAGCAGCTTGGTGGGGCGGGGGGACACCGGGGAGCTGTTTTTT.

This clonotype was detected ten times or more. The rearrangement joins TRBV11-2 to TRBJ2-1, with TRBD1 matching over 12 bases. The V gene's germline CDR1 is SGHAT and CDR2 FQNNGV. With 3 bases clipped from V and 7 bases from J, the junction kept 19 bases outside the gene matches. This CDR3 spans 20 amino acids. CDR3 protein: CASSFLAFPGQGARVNEQFF. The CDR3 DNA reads TGTGCCAGCAGCTTTCTAGCCTTCCCGGGACAGGGGGCGCGGGTTAATGAGCAGTTCTTC.

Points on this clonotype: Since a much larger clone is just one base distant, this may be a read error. CDR3 sequence (DNA): TGTGCCAGCGGGGTCTACGAGCGGCACTTC. Translating gives CASGVYERHF. This chain uses TRBV7-9 with TRBJ2-7; D is perhaps TRBD2 (5 bases). CDR3 size: 10 residues. Germline V lookup: CDR1 SEHNR, CDR2 FQNEAQ (reference sequence).

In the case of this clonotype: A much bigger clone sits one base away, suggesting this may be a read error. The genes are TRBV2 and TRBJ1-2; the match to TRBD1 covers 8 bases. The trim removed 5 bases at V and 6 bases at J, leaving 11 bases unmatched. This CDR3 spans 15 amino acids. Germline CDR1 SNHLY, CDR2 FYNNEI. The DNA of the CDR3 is TGTGCCAGCAGTTTAACGGGCAGGGGGCACCATGGCTACACCTTC. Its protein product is CASSLTGRGHHGYTF.

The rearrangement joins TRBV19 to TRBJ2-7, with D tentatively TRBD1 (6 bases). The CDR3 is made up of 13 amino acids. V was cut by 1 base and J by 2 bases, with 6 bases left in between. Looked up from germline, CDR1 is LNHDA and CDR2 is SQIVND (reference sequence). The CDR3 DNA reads TGTGCCAGTAGTATAGGGACAGCCTACGAGCAGTACTTC. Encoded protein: CASSIGTAYEQYF.

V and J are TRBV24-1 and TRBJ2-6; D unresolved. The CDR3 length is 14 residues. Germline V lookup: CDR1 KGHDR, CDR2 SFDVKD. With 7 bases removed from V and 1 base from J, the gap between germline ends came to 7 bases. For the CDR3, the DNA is TGTGCCACCAGCCAGAATTCTGGGGCCAACGTCCTGACTTTC. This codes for CATSQNSGANVLTF.

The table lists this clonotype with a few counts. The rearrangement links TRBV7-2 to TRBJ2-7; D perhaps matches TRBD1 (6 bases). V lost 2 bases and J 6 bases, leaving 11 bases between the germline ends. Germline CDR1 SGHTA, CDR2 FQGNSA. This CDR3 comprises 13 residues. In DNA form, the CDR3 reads TGTGCCAGCAGCTTATACAGGGATAGCGAGCAGTACTTC. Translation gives CASSLYRDSEQYF.

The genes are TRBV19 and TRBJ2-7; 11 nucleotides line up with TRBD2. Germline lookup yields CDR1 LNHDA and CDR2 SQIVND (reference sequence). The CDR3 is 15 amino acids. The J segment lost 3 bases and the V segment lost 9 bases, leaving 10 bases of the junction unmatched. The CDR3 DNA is TGTGCCAGCGCCCTTAGCGGGGGGGGATTCTACGAGCAGTACTTC. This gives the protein CASALSGGGFYEQYF.

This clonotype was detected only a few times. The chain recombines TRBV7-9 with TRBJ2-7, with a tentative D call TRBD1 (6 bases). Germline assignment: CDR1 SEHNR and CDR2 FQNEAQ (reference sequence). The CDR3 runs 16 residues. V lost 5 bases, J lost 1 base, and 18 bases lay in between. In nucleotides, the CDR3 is TGTGCCAGCAGCCCAACTACAGGGTCTGGATCCTACGAGCAGTACTTC. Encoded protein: CASSPTTGSGSYEQYF. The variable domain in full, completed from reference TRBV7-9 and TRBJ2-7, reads DTGVSQNPRHKITKRGQNVTFRCDPISEHNRLYWYRQTLGQGPEFLTYFQNEAQLEKSRLLSDRFSAERPKGSFSTLEIQRTEQGDSAMYLCASSPTTGSGSYEQYFGPGTRLTVT.

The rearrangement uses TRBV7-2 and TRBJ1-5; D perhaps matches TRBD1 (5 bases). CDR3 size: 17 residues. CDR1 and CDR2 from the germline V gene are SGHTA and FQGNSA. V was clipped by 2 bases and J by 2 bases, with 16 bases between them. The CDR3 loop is CASSLRGGGRGNQPQHF. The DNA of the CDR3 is TGTGCCAGCAGCTTAAGGGGTGGGGGAAGAGGCAATCAGCCCCAGCATTTT.